Below, 13 T cell receptor beta chains from the same sample are listed, as sequenced in a study of T cell changes during pregnancy in multiple sclerosis (dated by TCRdb to about 2019). The library was obtained by the immunoSEQ multiplex PCR assay. TCRdb stores this immuneACCESS table with in-frame sequences only. Part of the clones is absent; in the studies checked, under half of the shortfall reflects unresolved V genes, and no reason is known for the rest. The sample profile shows 80,000 to 100,000 clones; 91% of them were found once. About 1.7% of the sample goes to the ten largest clones. Material: peripheral blood, obtained after pregnancy. Receptors originate from a female donor in good health, enrolled as a control in a pregnancy study.

This clone was picked up a small number of times. The rearrangement links TRBV15 to TRBJ2-5; 8 nucleotides align to TRBD1. Germline CDR1 and CDR2: LNHNV and YYDKDF (reference sequence). The CDR3 runs 15 residues. Trimming took 2 bases from V and 5 from J; bases not matched to a gene: 7. CDR3 residues: CATSRIQGAGETQYF. The CDR3 DNA is TGTGCCACCAGCAGAATCCAGGGGGCAGGGGAGACCCAGTACTTC.

This chain joins TRBV5-1 and TRBJ1-4; the match to TRBD1 covers 7 bases. Unmatched junction bases numbered 13, after V lost 7 bases and J lost 1 base. The CDR3 spans 17 residues. CDR1 is SGHRS, CDR2 YFSETQ, per germline. The CDR3 sequence is CASRQLSPGGTNEKLFF. The CDR3, as DNA: TGCGCCAGCCGCCAACTTTCCCCAGGGGGAACTAATGAAAAACTGTTTTTT.

V and J are TRBV4-2 and TRBJ1-2; the D is unclear. Trimming took 0 bases from V and 6 from J, leaving 17 bases between them. Looked up from germline, CDR1 is LGHNA and CDR2 is YNFKEQ. The CDR3 is 16 amino acids. The CDR3 region has the DNA TGTGCCAGCAGCCAAGATCCAAATAGAGGGATCCATGGCTACACCTTC. Its protein product is CASSQDPNRGIHGYTF.

The chain has TRBV9 and TRBJ1-2, with TRBD1 identical over 9 bases. Per germline, CDR1 SGDLS and CDR2 YYNGEE. V trimming: 0 bases; J trimming: 6 bases; junction bases outside the gene matches: 9. The length of the CDR3 is 16 residues. For the CDR3, the DNA is TGTGCCAGCAGCGTAGCCGACGGACAGGGGAGAGATGGCTACACCTTC. It encodes CASSVADGQGRDGYTF. The complete variable domain, with remaining parts taken from reference TRBV9 and TRBJ1-2, reads DSGVTQTPKHLITATGQRVTLRCSPRSGDLSVYWYQQSLDQGLQFLIQYYNGEERAKGNILERFSAQQFPDLHSELNLSSLELGDSALYFCASSVADGQGRDGYTFGSGTRLTVV.

The chain carries TRBV27 and TRBJ1-1, with a tentative D call TRBD1 (6 bases). The CDR3 is 13 amino acids. Trimming stripped 5 bases from V and 5 bases from J, with 12 bases between. Germline values: CDR1 MNHEY, CDR2 SMNVEV (reference sequence). CDR3 sequence reads: CASSGRGRTEAFF. The DNA of the CDR3 is TGTGCCAGCAGTGGGAGGGGGAGGACTGAAGCTTTCTTT.

This chain connects TRBV4-1 to TRBJ2-4; 10 bases agree with TRBD1. V was pared by 6 bases and J by 2 bases, with 7 bases of the junction left unmatched. The V gene's germline CDR1 is MGHRA and CDR2 YSYEKL. The CDR3 is 16 residues long. CDR3 amino acids: CASSQPGQGTKNIQYF. The CDR3 region has the DNA TGCGCCAGCAGTCAACCGGGACAGGGGACCAAAAACATTCAGTACTTC.

This clone has only a few counts. J is TRBJ1-5 and V is TRBV2, with a tentative D call TRBD1 (6 bases). Germline CDR1 and CDR2: SNHLY and FYNNEI. This CDR3 contains 13 residues. With 4 bases removed from V and 9 bases from J, the gap between germline ends came to 13 bases. The CDR3 loop is CASSVDSWGPQHF. The CDR3 DNA sequence: TGTGCCAGCAGTGTGGACAGTTGGGGGCCCCAGCATTTT.

A single count supports this clone. The J gene is TRBJ2-2, the V gene TRBV5-4; D is unclear. This CDR3 is built from 15 residues. The ends were cut back, 2 bases at V and 2 bases at J, with 10 bases in the middle. Germline V gene lookup returns CDR1 SGHNT and CDR2 YYREEE (reference sequence). The CDR3 reads CASSLPSKNTGELFF. The CDR3 DNA reads as TGTGCCAGCAGCTTACCGTCTAAAAACACCGGGGAGCTGTTTTTT.

This clone was counted a single time. CDR3 sequence: CASSRTGGAGTEAFF. The CDR3, as DNA: TGTGCCAGCAGCCGAACAGGGGGCGCGGGCACTGAAGCTTTCTTT. This rearrangement joins TRBV7-2 to TRBJ1-1, with 9 bases fitting TRBD1. The CDR3 totals 15 residues. V lost 5 bases to trimming and J lost 4 bases; unmatched junction nucleotides: 8. CDR1 is SGHTA, CDR2 FQGNSA, per germline.

J is TRBJ2-7 and V is TRBV2; a possible D gene is TRBD2 (5 bases). The CDR3 runs to 12 residues. Between the trimmed V and J ends, which lost 5 bases and 1 base, there was a span of 6 bases. The germline V gene has CDR1 SNHLY and CDR2 FYNNEI. CDR3 nucleotides: TGTGCCAGCAGTAGAGGGTCCTACGAGCAGTACTTC. Protein: CASSRGSYEQYF.

This clone showed up just once. CDR3 DNA sequence: TGTGCCAGCGGCTCAGTTGCCTACGAGCAGTACTTC. It translates to CASGSVAYEQYF. The rearrangement joins TRBV27 to TRBJ2-7, with D unresolved. This CDR3 spans 12 amino acids. V lost 8 bases and J lost 2, with 10 bases in between. From germline, CDR1 is MNHEY and CDR2 SMNVEV (reference sequence).

The gene calls are TRBV7-2 and TRBJ1-4; 9 bases line up with TRBD1. CDR1 and CDR2 (germline): SGHTA, FQGNSA. The CDR3 loop spans 15 amino acids. V shed 3 bases and J 7 bases; nucleotides not matched to a gene: 6. CDR3 bases: TGTGCCAGCAGCTTGGCCGGGACAGGGTCTGAAAAACTGTTTTTT. The encoded protein is CASSLAGTGSEKLFF.

The sample holds one count of this clone. V usage is TRBV4-1 and J usage is TRBJ1-3; 7 positions agree with TRBD1. CDR1 and CDR2 from the germline V gene are MGHRA and YSYEKL. The junction had 23 bases not matched to a gene; V was cut back by 2 bases and J by 4 bases. The CDR3 extends over 21 amino acids. CDR3 loop: CASSQRWPHTGEGAAGNTIYF. The CDR3 DNA reads TGCGCCAGCAGCCAAAGATGGCCACATACCGGCGAGGGGGCAGCGGGAAACACCATATATTTT.